This T cell receptor beta chain was recorded in a study of regulatory T cells in long-lasting Graves disease. Time point defined: persistent/refractory GD, antithyroid drugs over 5 years with positive TRAb. The TCR library used RNA extracted from PBMCs. The germline V gene has CDR1 MDHEN and CDR2 SYDVKM. V lost 2 bases to trimming and J lost 3 bases, with 4 bases between them. The CDR3 has 12 residues. Ten or more counts support this clonotype. Assembly of TCR beta libraries relied on iRepertoire HTBI primers together with Arm-PCR of CDR3 regions. TCRdb redid the calling of the multiplex PCR reads with MiXCR, one entry per CDR3 protein. The sample holds about 660,000 distinct CDR3 sequences; around 32% are singletons and the top ten take 40% to 50%.

This chain links TRBV28 with TRBJ2-5; D uncertain. Sequences were derived from peripheral blood mononuclear cells (PBMCs), sampled when the disease was refractory, from a patient treated with antithyroid drugs. The origin of this receptor is a female donor with Graves disease. The CDR3 loop is CASSLQEETQYF. CDR3 DNA sequence: TGTGCCAGCAGTTTACAGGAAGAGACCCAGTACTTC.